The clone carrying this T cell receptor beta chain was observed a single time. Its specificity is not known. Up to 500,000 reads were sequenced per sample. Clones were read by immunoSEQ multiplex PCR, and TCRdb kept only the in-frame ones, dropping some. The repertoire holds 35,000 to 45,000 clones, with roughly 80% as singletons. Trimming removed 7 bases from V and 4 bases from J, with 13 bases in between. Per the germline V gene, CDR1 is SQVTM and CDR2 is ANQGSEA. The CDR3 is 12 residues long. This sample stems from a study of pediatric ulcerative colitis. The overall study: Disease was pancolitis in over 5 and left-sided in two, histology-confirmed. Regarding the study as a whole: All ulcerative colitis patients, but no controls, carried a couple of rectal clonotypes. Compared with controls, ulcerative colitis showed greater blood-rectum clone sharing.

This TCR derives from a girl aged 10 to 17 with moderate ulcerative colitis. This rearrangement joins TRBV29-1 to TRBJ1-1, with D tentatively TRBD1 (6 bases). The sequenced material came from blood. This chain's CDR3 is CSGFTGFTEAFF. CDR3 DNA sequence: TGCAGCGGTTTTACAGGGTTCACTGAAGCTTTCTTT. Supplemented by reference TRBV29-1 and TRBJ1-1, the full variable domain reads SAVISQKPSRDICQRGTSLTIQCQVDSQVTMMFWYRQQPGQSLTLIATANQGSEATYESGFVIDKFPISRPNLTFSTLTVSNMSPEDSSIYLCSGFTGFTEAFFGQGTRLTVV.